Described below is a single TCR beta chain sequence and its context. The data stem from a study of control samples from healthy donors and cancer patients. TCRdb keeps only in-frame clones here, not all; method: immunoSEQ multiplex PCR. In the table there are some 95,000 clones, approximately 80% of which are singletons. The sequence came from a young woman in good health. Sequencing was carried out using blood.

In DNA form, the CDR3 reads TGTGCCAGTACCTTACAGGGAAATCAGCCCCAGCATTTT. Amino acids: CASTLQGNQPQHF. This chain connects TRBV19 to TRBJ1-5, with a tentative D call TRBD1 (6 bases). The CDR3 extends over 13 amino acids. The germline V gene has CDR1 LNHDA and CDR2 SQIVND (reference sequence). The V end was cut by 7 bases, the J end by 4 bases, with 11 bases between.